One sample yielded the 11 T cell receptor beta chains listed below, sequenced in a study of T cell repertoires in cytomegalovirus infection. The antigens of these receptors remain unknown. Each CDR3 protein is one row after TCRdb ran MiXCR on the reads. This sample carries approximately 1,000,000 distinct CDR3 sequences, roughly a third of them seen once, and the ten largest clones take about an eighth. The sample in question was cultured CD8+ T cells from PBMCs, obtained from culture after CMV antigen stimulation. The receptors here all came from a human donor in good health (CMV status not recorded). Some clones in this sample may be carry-over from other donors' samples.

This clonotype was seen a single time. A much larger clonotype is one base distant, so this may be a read error. The rearrangement links TRBV7-6 to TRBJ1-2; 7 bases line up with TRBD1. The germline CDR1 and CDR2 sequences are SGHVS and FNYEAQ. This CDR3 comprises 13 residues. DNA of the CDR3: TGTGCCAGCAGCTTTAAGGGGGCGTATGACTACACCTTC. Translating it yields CASSFKGAYDYTF.

The chain carries TRBV14 and TRBJ1-2; D gene ambiguous. CDR1 and CDR2 from the germline V gene are SGHDN and FVKESK. With 1 base removed from V and 4 bases from J, the gap between germline ends came to 13 bases. CDR3 length equals 15 residues. The DNA of the CDR3 is TGTGCCAGCAGCCAAGGGGCCCATTCAATCTATGGCTACACCTTC. Translating gives CASSQGAHSIYGYTF.

This chain uses TRBV28 with TRBJ1-4; D perhaps matches TRBD1 (5 bases). Trimming took 6 bases from V and 1 from J, leaving 12 bases between them. Germline V gene data show CDR1 as MDHEN and CDR2 as SYDVKM. The CDR3 runs to 15 residues. The CDR3 loop is CASRSEGRTNEKLFF. The CDR3 DNA is TGTGCCAGCAGATCCGAGGGGAGAACTAATGAAAAACTGTTTTTT.

The chain employs TRBV4-1 and TRBJ1-6; no clear D. Deletions cut 0 bases from V and 9 bases from J, with 15 bases between. The CDR3 contains 16 residues. Germline V CDR1 and CDR2: MGHRA, YSYEKL. CDR3 sequence reads: CASSQDLLEYISPLHF. The CDR3 coding sequence is TGCGCCAGCAGCCAAGATCTGCTAGAATACATTTCACCCCTCCACTTT.

With respect to this clonotype: One junction end does not reproduce the germline sequence, and a read error may be involved. J is TRBJ2-7 and V is TRBV5-3; the D call may be TRBD1 or TRBD2 (5 bases each). TRBV5-3 is an open reading frame, and its role is uncertain. The CDR3 has 14 amino acids. CDR3 coding DNA: TGTGCCAGCAGCTTGGGACCCTCACCCTACGAGCAGTACTTC. This codes for CASSLGPSPYEQYF.

J is TRBJ1-1 and V is TRBV7-9; no clear D. CDR1 SEHNR and CDR2 FQNEAQ come from the germline V gene (reference sequence). CDR3 length: 15 amino acids. V was trimmed by 5 bases and J by 0 bases, leaving 13 bases between them. CDR3 amino acids: CASSPLQLLNTEAFF. The CDR3 nucleotides read TGTGCCAGCAGCCCCCTCCAGCTACTGAACACTGAAGCTTTCTTT.

This clonotype was recorded a few times. This chain uses TRBV6-6 with TRBJ1-5, with 7 positions matching TRBD1. The CDR3 is 15 amino acids. Germline V gene lookup returns CDR1 MNHNY and CDR2 SVGAGI (reference sequence). V lost 0 bases, J lost 9 bases, and 8 bases stayed unmatched. CDR3 loop: CASSYSVDRDGPQHF. CDR3 coding DNA: TGTGCCAGCAGTTACTCGGTCGACAGGGATGGGCCCCAGCATTTT.

This clonotype has only a few counts. The rearrangement uses TRBV7-8 and TRBJ2-7; no clear D gene. Trimming stripped 11 bases from V and 3 bases from J, with 8 bases between. Germline CDR1 reads SGHVS; CDR2 reads FQNEAQ. This CDR3 is built from 10 residues. CDR3: CAEGIYEQYV. In nucleotides, the CDR3 is TGTGCCGAAGGGATCTACGAGCAGTACGTC.

This clonotype was observed at least ten times. The rearrangement uses TRBV25-1 and TRBJ2-5, with 8 bases aligning to TRBD1. V shed 6 bases, J shed 2 bases, and the junction held 2 bases outside the gene matches. The CDR3 sequence is 13 residues long. CDR1 is MGHDK and CDR2 is SYGVNS in the germline V gene. CDR3 sequence reads: CASSGQGQETQYF. In DNA, the CDR3 is TGTGCCAGCAGCGGACAGGGACAAGAGACCCAGTACTTC.

This clonotype was picked up a small number of times. V usage is TRBV19 and J usage is TRBJ2-1; 8 bases match TRBD1. The CDR3 has 13 amino acids. V shed 3 bases and J 10 bases; nucleotides not matched to a gene: 5. Germline CDR1 is LNHDA and CDR2 is SQIVND (reference sequence). For the CDR3, the DNA is TGTGCCAGTAGTATCCGGGACAGGAGCGAGCAGTTCTTC. Protein: CASSIRDRSEQFF.

The table lists this clonotype with many counts. This chain links TRBV6-1 with TRBJ1-5; D gene unclear. Trimming removed 2 bases at V and 3 bases at J, with 11 bases between. Germline lookup yields CDR1 MNHNS and CDR2 SASEGT. The CDR3 sequence is 15 residues long. CDR3 in DNA: TGTGCCAGCAGTGAAAAGTTGAGTCTCAATCAGCCCCAGCATTTT. Protein sequence: CASSEKLSLNQPQHF.